Listed here are 8 T cell receptor beta chains from one sample, sequenced in a study of chemoradiotherapy in HPV16-positive cancers. Sequencing used immunoSEQ multiplex PCR; TCRdb keeps in-frame clones, though not all of them. The sample lists approximately 7,000 clones, approximately 81% occurring once. Sequenced here: tumor tissue, sampled from a patient who underwent chemoradiotherapy. These receptors originate from a human donor with HPV-associated anogenital cancer.

The chain carries TRBV6-6 and TRBJ1-1, with D maybe TRBD1 (5 bases). This CDR3 contains 13 residues. Germline V gene lookup returns CDR1 MNHNY and CDR2 SVGAGI (reference sequence). The germline V and J ends were trimmed by 8 bases and 2 bases, with 12 bases remaining between them. The CDR3 reads CASGQTDNTEAFF. The CDR3 nucleotides are TGTGCCAGCGGCCAGACAGACAACACTGAAGCTTTCTTT.

The chain has TRBV28 and TRBJ2-3; 8 bases are shared with TRBD1. The length of the CDR3 is 14 residues. V lost 11 bases and J lost 1; bases outside the gene matches: 8. Germline values: CDR1 MDHEN, CDR2 SYDVKM. CDR3 nucleotides: TGTGCCGCAGCTCCGGGACAGGGCACAGATACGCAGTATTTT. Its protein is CAAAPGQGTDTQYF.

This rearrangement joins TRBV10-3 to TRBJ1-1; the D gene is possibly TRBD1 (5 bases). The ends were cut back, 6 bases at V and 3 bases at J, with 14 bases in the middle. Germline CDR1 reads ENHRY; CDR2 reads SYGVKD. This CDR3 has 14 amino acids. The CDR3 loop is CAISSGGSDTEAFF. Written as DNA, the CDR3 is TGTGCCATCAGCTCGGGGGGGTCGGACACTGAAGCTTTCTTT.

V and J are TRBV30 and TRBJ1-5, with D possibly matching TRBD1 (6 bases). The CDR3 loop spans 15 amino acids. V lost 0 bases and J 7 bases, leaving 16 bases between the germline ends. Germline V CDR1 and CDR2: GTSNPN, SVGIG (reference sequence). The CDR3 DNA reads TGTGCCTGGAGTGTACCGGCGGGGGGCAGGCAGCCCCAGCATTTT. Translating it yields CAWSVPAGGRQPQHF.

The J gene is TRBJ2-5, the V gene TRBV5-4; D might be TRBD2 (6 bases). Matching the DNA end better, TRBJ2-7 makes the J call doubtful. CDR1 SGHNT and CDR2 YYREEE come from the germline V gene (reference sequence). This CDR3 has 14 amino acids. The CDR3 reads CASSFGGSPYEQYF. As DNA, the CDR3 is TGTGCCAGCAGCTTTGGAGGGAGTCCCTACGAGCAGTACTTC.

The V gene is TRBV7-2, the J gene TRBJ2-5, with D maybe TRBD2 (6 bases). Germline V lookup: CDR1 SGHTA, CDR2 FQGNSA. The CDR3 sequence is 16 residues long. The V gene lost 4 bases and the J gene lost 5 bases, with 20 bases spanning the gap. The CDR3 sequence: CASSWGTSGRGETQYF. As DNA, the CDR3 is TGTGCCAGCAGCTGGGGGACTTCTGGACGCGGGGAGACCCAGTACTTC.

This chain joins TRBV15 and TRBJ1-1; D is ambiguous. Germline loops: CDR1 LNHNV, CDR2 YYDKDF (reference sequence). CDR3 length: 14 amino acids. V dropped 5 bases and J dropped 2 bases, with 12 bases sitting between them. The CDR3 loop is CATSSTTPNTEAFF. The CDR3 DNA is TGTGCCACCAGCTCCACGACTCCCAACACTGAAGCTTTCTTT.

The chain recombines TRBV19 with TRBJ2-2; 8 nucleotides line up with TRBD2. Germline-derived CDR1 and CDR2 are LNHDA and SQIVND (reference sequence). J gave up 4 bases and V 6 bases, and 13 bases lay outside the gene matches. This CDR3 spans 17 amino acids. CDR3 region: CASSAPRAGVSTGELFF. CDR3 in DNA: TGTGCCAGTAGCGCCCCCCGAGCGGGGGTTAGCACCGGGGAGCTGTTTTTT.